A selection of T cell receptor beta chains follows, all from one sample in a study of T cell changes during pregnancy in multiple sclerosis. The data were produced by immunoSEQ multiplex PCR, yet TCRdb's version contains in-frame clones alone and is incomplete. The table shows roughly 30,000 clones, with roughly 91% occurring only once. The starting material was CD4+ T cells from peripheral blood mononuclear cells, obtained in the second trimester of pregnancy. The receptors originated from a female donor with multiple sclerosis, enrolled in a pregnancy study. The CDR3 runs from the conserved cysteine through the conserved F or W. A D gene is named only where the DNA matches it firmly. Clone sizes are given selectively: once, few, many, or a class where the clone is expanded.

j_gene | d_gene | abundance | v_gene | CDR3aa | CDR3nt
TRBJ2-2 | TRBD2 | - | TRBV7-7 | CASSPRTSGMTGELFF | TGTGCCAGCAGCCCCCGGACTAGCGGGATGACCGGGGAGCTGTTTTTT
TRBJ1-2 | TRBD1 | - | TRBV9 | CASSVGVEGGRSYGYTF | TGTGCCAGCAGCGTAGGTGTTGAAGGGGGCAGGAGCTATGGCTACACCTTC
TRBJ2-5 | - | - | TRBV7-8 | CASSFPRRISARETQYF | TGTGCCAGCAGCTTTCCTAGAAGAATTTCGGCACGGGAGACCCAGTACTTC
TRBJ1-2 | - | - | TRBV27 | CASSPRTANYGYTF | TGTGCCAGCAGTCCCAGGACAGCCAATTATGGCTACACCTTC
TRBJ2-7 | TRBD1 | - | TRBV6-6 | CASSSGQAISYEQYF | TGTGCCAGCAGTTCAGGACAGGCGATATCCTACGAGCAGTACTTC
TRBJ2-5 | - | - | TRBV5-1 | CASSPTIVTGYQETQYF | TGCGCCAGCAGCCCGACTATCGTTACAGGGTATCAAGAGACCCAGTACTTC
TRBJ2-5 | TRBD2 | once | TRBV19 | CASTPRAGGRKETQYF | TGTGCCAGTACCCCCCGAGCGGGAGGGCGCAAAGAGACCCAGTACTTC
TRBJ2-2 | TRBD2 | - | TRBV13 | CASSVRWGGNTGELFF | TGTGCCAGCAGCGTTCGATGGGGGGGGAACACCGGGGAGCTGTTTTTT
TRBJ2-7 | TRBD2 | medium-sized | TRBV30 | CAVTRGRASGRYEQYF | TGTGCCGTGACTCGTGGCCGGGCTAGCGGGAGATACGAGCAGTACTTC
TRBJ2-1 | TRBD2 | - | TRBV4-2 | CASSQGPPGAGANNEQFF | TGTGCCAGCAGCCAAGGCCCCCCCGGAGCGGGAGCTAATAATGAGCAGTTCTTC
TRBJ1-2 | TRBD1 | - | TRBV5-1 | CASSPGTGMDYGYTF | TGCGCCAGCAGCCCCGGGACAGGGATGGACTATGGCTACACCTTC
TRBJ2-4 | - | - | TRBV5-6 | CASSLGQAGKGNIQYF | TGTGCCAGCAGCTTGGGGCAGGCGGGTAAAGGAAACATTCAGTACTTC
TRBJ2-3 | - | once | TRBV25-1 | CASSDLLIADTQYF | TGTGCCAGCAGTGACCTCCTAATAGCAGATACGCAGTATTTT
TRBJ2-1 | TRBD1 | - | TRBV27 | CASSPVATGTSSYNEQFF | TGTGCCAGCAGTCCAGTGGCGACAGGGACCAGCTCCTACAATGAGCAGTTCTTC
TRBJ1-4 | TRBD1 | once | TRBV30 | CACEGRGQEKLFF | TGTGCCTGCGAAGGAAGGGGGCAGGAAAAACTGTTTTTT
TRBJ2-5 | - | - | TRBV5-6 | CASGTSGNKATQYF | TGTGCCAGCGGGACAAGCGGGAATAAGGCGACCCAGTACTTC
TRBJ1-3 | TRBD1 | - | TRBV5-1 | CASSLAVGTGSGNTIYF | TGCGCCAGCAGCTTGGCGGTCGGGACAGGGTCAGGAAACACCATATATTTT
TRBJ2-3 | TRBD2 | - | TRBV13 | CASSRPLAGGADTQYF | TGTGCCAGCAGCCGCCCTCTAGCGGGAGGCGCAGATACGCAGTATTTT
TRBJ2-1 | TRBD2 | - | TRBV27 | CASSLTSGRAWSNEQFF | TGTGCCAGCAGCTTGACTAGCGGGAGGGCTTGGAGCAATGAGCAGTTCTTC
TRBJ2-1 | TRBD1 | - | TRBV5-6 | CASSLVGTGGEQFF | TGTGCCAGCAGCTTGGTAGGGACAGGGGGTGAGCAGTTCTTC
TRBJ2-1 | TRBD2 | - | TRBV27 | CASRGLGGGSNEQFF | TGTGCCAGCAGGGGACTGGGCGGGGGGTCCAATGAGCAGTTCTTC
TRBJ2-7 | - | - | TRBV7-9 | CASSSYYEQYF | TGTGCCAGCAGCTCCTATTACGAGCAGTACTTC
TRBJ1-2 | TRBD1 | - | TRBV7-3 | CASSITPDRVDYTF | TGTGCCAGCAGCATAACGCCGGACAGGGTGGACTACACCTTC
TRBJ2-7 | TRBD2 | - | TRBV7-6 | CASSVGTSGGVGEQYF | TGTGCCAGCAGCGTCGGGACTAGCGGGGGGGTAGGGGAGCAGTACTTC
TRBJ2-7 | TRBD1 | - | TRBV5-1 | CASSWRQGDEQYF | TGCGCCAGCAGCTGGAGACAGGGCGACGAGCAGTACTTC
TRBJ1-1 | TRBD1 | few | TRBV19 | CASRGDRGRYTEAFF | TGTGCCAGTAGAGGTGACAGGGGACGGTACACTGAAGCTTTCTTT
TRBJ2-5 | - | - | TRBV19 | CATGSGETQYF | TGTGCCACCGGGAGTGGGGAGACCCAGTACTTC
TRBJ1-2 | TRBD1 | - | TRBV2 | CASSEDRGYGYTF | TGTGCCAGCAGTGAAGACAGGGGCTATGGCTACACCTTC
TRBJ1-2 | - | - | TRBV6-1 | CASREQELSYGYTF | TGTGCCAGCAGGGAACAAGAACTAAGCTATGGCTACACCTTC
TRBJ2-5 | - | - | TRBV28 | CASSLASLETQYF | TGTGCCAGCAGTTTAGCCAGTTTGGAGACCCAGTACTTC
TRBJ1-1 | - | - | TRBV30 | CAWSVSRTFTNTEAFF | TGTGCCTGGAGTGTAAGCCGGACATTCACGAACACTGAAGCTTTCTTT
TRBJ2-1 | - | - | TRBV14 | CASSQGSRGGSYNEQFF | TGTGCCAGCAGCCAAGGGAGCAGGGGCGGCTCCTACAATGAGCAGTTCTTC
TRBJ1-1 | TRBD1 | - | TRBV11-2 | CASSLDRVGGASFF | TGTGCCAGCAGCTTAGATCGGGTAGGGGGCGCGTCTTTCTTT
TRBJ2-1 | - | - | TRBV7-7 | CASSDILTNEQFF | TGTGCCAGCAGCGATATACTAACAAATGAGCAGTTCTTC
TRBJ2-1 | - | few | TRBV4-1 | CASSQDGSTNNNEQFF | TGCGCCAGCAGCCAAGATGGCTCAACTAACAACAATGAGCAGTTCTTC
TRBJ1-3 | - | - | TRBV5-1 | CASSLSAQASSGNTIYF | TGCGCCAGCAGCTTGTCGGCCCAGGCGAGCTCTGGAAACACCATATATTTT
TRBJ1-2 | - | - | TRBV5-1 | CASSLGTAYGYTF | TGCGCCAGCAGCTTGGGGACAGCCTATGGCTACACCTTC
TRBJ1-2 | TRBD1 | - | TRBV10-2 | CASSELRGRGGYTF | TGCGCCAGCAGTGAACTCAGGGGGCGCGGTGGCTACACCTTC
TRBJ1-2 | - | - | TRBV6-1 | CASSARRTSGFLTYGYTF | TGTGCCAGCAGTGCCCGGCGGACTAGCGGTTTCCTTACCTATGGCTACACCTTC
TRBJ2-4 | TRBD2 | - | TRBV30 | CAWSRLAGEGAKNIQYF | TGTGCCTGGAGCAGACTAGCGGGAGAGGGGGCCAAAAACATTCAGTACTTC
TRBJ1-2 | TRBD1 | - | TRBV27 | CASSAGQGVYGYTF | TGTGCCAGCAGTGCGGGACAGGGTGTCTATGGCTACACCTTC
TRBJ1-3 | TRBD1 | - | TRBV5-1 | CASSTDRGDTIYF | TGCGCCAGCAGCACTGACAGGGGTGACACCATATATTTT
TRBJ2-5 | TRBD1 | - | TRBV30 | CAWSVGLGTGKGWETQYF | TGTGCCTGGAGTGTGGGCCTGGGGACAGGGAAGGGATGGGAGACCCAGTACTTC
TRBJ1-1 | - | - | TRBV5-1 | CASSLVRRTGSNTEAFF | TGCGCCAGCAGCTTGGTTCGCCGAACAGGGTCGAACACTGAAGCTTTCTTT
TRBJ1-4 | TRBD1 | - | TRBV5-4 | CASSLSGQGNEKLFF | TGTGCCAGCAGCTTGTCGGGACAGGGTAATGAAAAACTGTTTTTT
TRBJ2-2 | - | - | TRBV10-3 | CAISNGHKNTGELFF | TGTGCCATCAGCAACGGACACAAAAACACCGGGGAGCTGTTTTTT
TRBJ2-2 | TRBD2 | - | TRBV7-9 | CASSLYASGSIGELFF | TGTGCCAGCAGCCTATACGCTAGCGGGAGTATCGGGGAGCTGTTTTTT
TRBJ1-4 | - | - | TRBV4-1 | CASSLTGYEKLFF | TGCGCCAGCAGCCTCACAGGGTATGAAAAACTGTTTTTT
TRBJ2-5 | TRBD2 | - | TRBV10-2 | CASRLAGRETQYF | TGCGCCAGCAGGCTAGCGGGAAGGGAGACCCAGTACTTC
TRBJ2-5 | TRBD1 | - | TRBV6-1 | CASTIDRGKTQYF | TGTGCCAGCACCATAGACAGGGGAAAGACCCAGTACTTC
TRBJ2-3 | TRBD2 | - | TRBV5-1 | CASSSGIAGLGDTQYF | TGCGCCAGCAGCTCCGGGATAGCGGGGCTCGGAGATACGCAGTATTTT
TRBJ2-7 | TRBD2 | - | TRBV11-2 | CASSPSLAGGIYEQYF | TGTGCCAGCAGCCCCTCCCTAGCGGGAGGGATCTACGAGCAGTACTTC
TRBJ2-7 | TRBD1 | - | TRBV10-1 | CASSVATGGIDEQYF | TGCGCCAGCAGTGTCGCGACAGGGGGCATCGACGAGCAGTACTTC